The next 2 T cell receptor beta chains were all read from a single sample in a study of T cell responses to AZD1222 COVID-19 vaccine. The assay was immunoSEQ multiplex PCR, and TCRdb's table has in-frame clones only and misses some. The sample lists about 42,000 clones; roughly 88% were seen once. The source was peripheral blood, collected 28 days after the second AZD1222 dose. These receptors were taken from an adult who received the AZD1222 COVID-19 vaccine.

The rearrangement links TRBV25-1 to TRBJ2-7; 8 bases align to TRBD1. Germline trimming cut 8 bases from V and 1 base from J; bases unmatched to any gene: 1. The CDR3 is made up of 12 amino acids. CDR1 and CDR2 from the germline V gene are MGHDK and SYGVNS. CDR3 region: CASRQGSYEQYF. CDR3 sequence (DNA): TGTGCCAGCCGACAGGGGTCCTACGAGCAGTACTTC.

This clone came up once. This sequence joins TRBV20-1 and TRBJ2-1; TRBD2 is a possible D gene (7 bases). V lost 3 bases, J lost 6 bases, and 15 bases lay in between. The CDR3 spans 14 residues. Germline V gives CDR1 DFQATT, CDR2 SNEGSKA (reference sequence). CDR3 sequence reads: CSASRGAVGNEQFF. In DNA form, the CDR3 reads TGCAGTGCTAGTCGGGGGGCCGTTGGCAATGAGCAGTTCTTC.